A single sample gave rise to the 18 T cell receptor beta chains below, sequenced in a study of T-cell reconstitution after alpha-beta-depleted transplantation in children. Unique molecular identifiers were incorporated into the prepared TCRbeta library. In TCRdb, the PCR reads were re-called with MiXCR into one record per CDR3 protein. This table has 550,000 to 800,000 distinct CDR3 sequences, 10% to 15% appearing once. Specimen: PBMCs, collected before TCRalphabeta/CD19-depleted stem cell transplant. These TCRs come from a girl aged 2 to 10 with congenital amegakaryocytic thrombocytopenia, due to receive a stem cell transplant.

This clonotype was counted a few times. The chain carries TRBV20-1 and TRBJ2-5; 11 bases are shared with TRBD2. The CDR3 runs to 18 residues. Germline V lookup: CDR1 DFQATT, CDR2 SNEGSKA (reference sequence). CDR3: CSLRPGLAAEWVQETQYF. In DNA, the CDR3 is TGCAGCCTCAGACCGGGACTAGCGGCCGAGTGGGTGCAAGAGACCCAGTACTTC.

The table lists this clonotype with many counts. The chain joins TRBV20-1 to TRBJ2-1; D is uncertain. Germline V gives CDR1 DFQATT, CDR2 SNEGSKA (reference sequence). The length of the CDR3 is 13 residues. V was cut by 6 bases and J by 2 bases, with 11 bases left in between. The CDR3, as DNA: TGCAGTGCGTCAGCCGCGACCTACAATGAGCAGTTCTTC. This sequence encodes CSASAATYNEQFF.

This clonotype was seen a few times. The rearrangement links TRBV7-9 to TRBJ2-4, with a possible D match to TRBD2 (6 bases). Germline CDR1 SEHNR, CDR2 FQNEAQ (reference sequence). CDR3 size: 16 residues. Trimming shortened V by 1 base and J by 0 bases, and 10 bases separated the two germline ends. CDR3 in amino acids: CASSLDAGLAKNIQYF. The CDR3, as DNA: TGTGCCAGCAGCTTAGATGCGGGACTAGCCAAAAACATTCAGTACTTC.

There are many counts of this clonotype. For the CDR3, the DNA is TGTGCCATCACCCCGGGACTAGCATCCTACGAGCAGTACTTC. Amino acid sequence: CAITPGLASYEQYF. V gene TRBV10-3 combines with J gene TRBJ2-7, with 9 bases fitting TRBD2. Looked up from germline, CDR1 is ENHRY and CDR2 is SYGVKD. The CDR3 extends over 14 amino acids. Trimming cost V 7 bases and J 1 base; bases outside gene matches: 5.

This clonotype was seen ten or more times. The chain employs TRBV12-3 or TRBV12-4 and TRBJ2-2; D possibly corresponds to TRBD2 (5 bases). The CDR3 is made up of 15 amino acids. Trimming stripped 5 bases from V and 0 bases from J, with 10 bases between. The CDR3 DNA reads as TGTGCCAGCAGTCAGAATAGCGCGAACACCGGGGAGCTGTTTTTT. This translates into CASSQNSANTGELFF.

This clonotype has more than one count but fewer than ten. This chain joins TRBV5-1 and TRBJ1-2; a possible D gene is TRBD1 (5 bases). The ends were cut back, 0 bases at V and 4 bases at J, with 13 bases in the middle. There are 15 residues in the CDR3. The germline gives CDR1 SGHRS, CDR2 YFSETQ. DNA for the CDR3: TGCGCCAGCAGCTTGGGTGGGGCCAAGACCTATGGCTACACCTTC. Residues: CASSLGGAKTYGYTF.

At least ten counts were recorded for this clonotype. CDR3 residues: CASSPGQALYNEQFF. As DNA, the CDR3 is TGTGCCAGCAGCCCAGGACAGGCCCTATACAATGAGCAGTTCTTC. This sequence joins TRBV9 and TRBJ2-1; 7 positions agree with TRBD1. This CDR3 has 15 residues. Germline CDR1 is SGDLS and CDR2 is YYNGEE. J was trimmed by 4 bases and V by 4 bases; bases with no gene match: 8.

This clonotype was counted at least ten times. V usage is TRBV7-8 and J usage is TRBJ2-1, with TRBD2 matching 9 bases. After removal of 0 bases from V and 5 bases from J, the junction contained 8 bases not matched to a gene. Germline V CDR1 and CDR2: SGHVS, FQNEAQ. This CDR3 is built from 17 residues. The CDR3 reads CASSLAVSSGIDNEQFF. The CDR3 DNA sequence: TGTGCCAGCAGCTTAGCGGTGTCTAGCGGGATTGACAATGAGCAGTTCTTC.

This chain connects TRBV2 to TRBJ2-5; weak D call: TRBD1 (6 bases). The ends were cut back, 7 bases at V and 3 bases at J, with 15 bases in the middle. CDR1 is SNHLY and CDR2 is FYNNEI in the germline V gene. This CDR3 spans 14 amino acids. The CDR3 nucleotides read TGTGCCAGCACCGGACAGCTATACGAAGAGACCCAGTACTTC. This sequence encodes CASTGQLYEETQYF.

There are a few counts of this clonotype. This chain connects TRBV20-1 to TRBJ2-1; 8 nucleotides agree with TRBD2. With V trimmed by 0 bases and J by 8 bases, 6 bases remained unmatched. This CDR3 spans 14 amino acids. Germline CDR1 is DFQATT and CDR2 is SNEGSKA (reference sequence). CDR3 sequence: CSARENGGGDEQFF. CDR3 sequence (DNA): TGCAGTGCTAGAGAAAACGGGGGGGGTGATGAGCAGTTCTTC.

This clonotype was found many times. The chain joins TRBV29-1 to TRBJ1-3; D gene uncertain. The CDR3 runs 12 residues. CDR1 is SQVTM and CDR2 is ANQGSEA in the germline V gene. With 7 bases removed from V and 2 bases from J, the gap between germline ends came to 9 bases. The CDR3 region has the DNA TGCAGCGCCGGGCGCACTGGAAACACCATATATTTT. Protein product: CSAGRTGNTIYF.

The chain is built from TRBV20-1 and TRBJ2-3; D possibly corresponds to TRBD1 (6 bases). Trimming left V 7 bases short and J 2 bases short, with 16 bases between. This CDR3 region has 14 residues. Germline V gene lookup returns CDR1 DFQATT and CDR2 SNEGSKA (reference sequence). The CDR3 region has the DNA TGCAGTGTCCCGTGGGACACCCACACAGATACGCAGTATTTT. Protein product: CSVPWDTHTDTQYF.

This clonotype has a count of ten or more. The V call is TRBV20-1, the J call TRBJ2-2; D is unclear. The CDR3 has 14 amino acids. With 4 bases removed from V and 2 bases from J, the gap between germline ends came to 11 bases. Per the germline V gene, CDR1 is DFQATT and CDR2 is SNEGSKA (reference sequence). CDR3 protein: CSATPTTNTGELFF. CDR3 DNA: TGCAGTGCTACCCCCACGACCAACACCGGGGAGCTGTTTTTT.

This clonotype was counted ten times or more. The chain links TRBV6-1 to TRBJ2-3; 13 positions match TRBD2. CDR3 length: 16 residues. Germline V gene lookup returns CDR1 MNHNS and CDR2 SASEGT. The junction had 4 bases not matched to a gene; V was cut back by 5 bases and J by 2 bases. CDR3 nucleotide sequence: TGTGCCAGCAGTAAACTAGCGGGAGGGCCCACAGATACGCAGTATTTT. Protein: CASSKLAGGPTDTQYF.

This clonotype was seen more than once but under ten times. The CDR3 region is CASSLYRGGTEAFF. The CDR3 DNA is TGTGCCAGCAGCTTGTACAGGGGTGGAACTGAAGCTTTCTTT. The chain links TRBV7-8 to TRBJ1-1; TRBD1 agrees at 7 bases. The germline gives CDR1 SGHVS, CDR2 FQNEAQ. This CDR3 is 14 amino acids long. Trimming cost V 3 bases and J 5 bases; bases outside gene matches: 6. Full variable domain (outside the CDR3, taken from reference TRBV7-8 and TRBJ1-1): GAGVSQSPRYKVAKRGQDVALRCDPISGHVSLFWYQQALGQGPEFLTYFQNEAQLDKSGLPSDRFFAERPEGSVSTLKIQRTQQEDSAVYLCASSLYRGGTEAFFGQGTRLTVV.

This clonotype was seen a few times. The chain recombines TRBV5-6 with TRBJ2-1; D is possibly TRBD2 (5 bases). The V gene lost 2 bases and the J gene lost 6 bases, with 9 bases spanning the gap. Germline lookup yields CDR1 SGHDT and CDR2 YYEEEE. The CDR3 is 13 residues long. CDR3 coding DNA: TGTGCCAGCAGCTTTGACTACCCCAATGAGCAGTTCTTC. Translated, it gives CASSFDYPNEQFF.

This chain uses TRBV5-1 with TRBJ2-3; 10 bases are shared with TRBD2. The CDR3 consists of 15 residues. The germline V gene encodes CDR1 SGHRS and CDR2 YFSETQ. V gave up 4 bases and J gave up 6 bases; unmatched junction bases: 8. CDR3 nucleotide sequence: TGCGCCAGCAGCCGCGGAACTAGCGGGGAGGATACGCAGTATTTT. Amino acid sequence: CASSRGTSGEDTQYF.

This clonotype was seen only a few times. The genes are TRBV12-3 or TRBV12-4 and TRBJ2-7, with 10 nucleotides matching TRBD2. The V and J ends lost 5 bases and 5 bases, in that order; junction bases with no gene match: 9. The CDR3 runs 15 residues. The CDR3 nucleotides are TGTGCCAGCAGTCGAACCTCTAGCGGGAGAGACGAGCAGTACTTC. This gives the protein CASSRTSSGRDEQYF.